The clone carrying this T cell receptor (beta chain) was seen repeatedly, ten times or more. The antigen remains unidentified. This entry belongs to a study of T-cell reconstitution after alpha-beta-depleted transplantation in children. The CDR3 is 15 amino acids. V lost 5 bases and J 4 bases, leaving 15 bases between the germline ends. Per germline, CDR1 SEHNR and CDR2 FQNEAQ (reference sequence). General study results and limits: Recipient T cells and thymic progenitors that survived were the source of the high TCRbeta diversity seen at day 60 in some patients. By one year post-transplant, T-cell counts and diversity largely arose from T cells that were newly produced. The study reportedly traced alpha-beta T cells about two months after transplant to several hundred expanded graft clones.

Unique molecular identifiers featured in how the TCRbeta library was prepared. MiXCR, applied by TCRdb to the PCR reads, yields one record per CDR3 protein. The data contain 200,000 to 250,000 distinct CDR3 sequences, less than 9% of them singletons. The sequencing used PBMCs, mostly from graft donor cells, collected 180 days after TCRalphabeta/CD19-depleted stem cell transplant. The V call is TRBV7-9, the J call TRBJ2-1; weak D call: TRBD2 (6 bases). This TCR derives from a male patient between 5 and 17 years old who had a stem cell transplant for acute lymphoblastic leukemia, so the T cells may come from the graft donor. The CDR3 DNA follows: TGTGCCAGCAGCGCTGCGGGAAGTTCATACAATGAGCAGTTCTTC. Amino acids: CASSAAGSSYNEQFF.